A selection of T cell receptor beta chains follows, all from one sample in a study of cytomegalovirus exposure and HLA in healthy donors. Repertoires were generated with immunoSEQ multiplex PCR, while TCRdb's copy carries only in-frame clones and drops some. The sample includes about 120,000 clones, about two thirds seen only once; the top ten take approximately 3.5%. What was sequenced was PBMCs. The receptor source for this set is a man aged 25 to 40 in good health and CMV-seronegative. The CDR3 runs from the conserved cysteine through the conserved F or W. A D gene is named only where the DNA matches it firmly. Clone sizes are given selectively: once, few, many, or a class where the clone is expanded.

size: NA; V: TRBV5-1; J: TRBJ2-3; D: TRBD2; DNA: TGCGCCAGCAGCATGGGACTAGCTAGCACAGATACGCAGTATTTT; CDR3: CASSMGLASTDTQYF
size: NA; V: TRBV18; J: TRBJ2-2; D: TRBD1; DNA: TGTGCCAGCTCACCTGGACAGGGGGCGACCACCGGGGAGCTGTTTTTT; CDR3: CASSPGQGATTGELFF
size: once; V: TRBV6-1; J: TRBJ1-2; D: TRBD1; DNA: TGTGCCGGTCTAGGGGGCTTCCATGGCTACACCTTC; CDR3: CAGLGGFHGYTF
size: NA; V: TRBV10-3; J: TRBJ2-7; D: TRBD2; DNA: TGTGCCATCAGTGTTAGCGGGGGGCTTGGGGAGCAGTACTTC; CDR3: CAISVSGGLGEQYF
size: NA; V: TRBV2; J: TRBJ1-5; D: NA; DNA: TGTGCCAGCAGTGGCGGGGTTAGAAATCAGCCCCAGCATTTT; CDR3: CASSGGVRNQPQHF
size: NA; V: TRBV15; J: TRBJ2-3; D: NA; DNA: TGTGCCACCAGCAGAGGGGACATGGACACAGATACGCAGTATTTT; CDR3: CATSRGDMDTDTQYF
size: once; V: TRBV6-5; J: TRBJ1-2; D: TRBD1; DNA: TGTGCCAGCAGTCGACAGGGGGTAGCTGGCTACACCTTC; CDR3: CASSRQGVAGYTF
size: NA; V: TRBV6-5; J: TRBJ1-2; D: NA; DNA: TGTGCCAGCAGTTACATTACGGGTTTCCAGGGCTACACCTTC; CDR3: CASSYITGFQGYTF
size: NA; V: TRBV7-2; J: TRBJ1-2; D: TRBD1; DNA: TGTGCCAGCAGCCGTCAGGGGGCACCGGGTCGCTACACCTTC; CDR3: CASSRQGAPGRYTF
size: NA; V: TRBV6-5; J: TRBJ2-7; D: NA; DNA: TGTGCCAGCAGGAATGGACAGATTTACGAGCAGTACTTC; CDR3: CASRNGQIYEQYF
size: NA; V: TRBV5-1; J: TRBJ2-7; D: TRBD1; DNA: TGCGCCAGCAGCTGGCAGGGACAGGGCTACGAGCAGTACTTC; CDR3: CASSWQGQGYEQYF
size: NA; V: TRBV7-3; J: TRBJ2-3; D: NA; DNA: TGTGCCAGCAGCCGGGACGGGGGTATATTGGATACGCAGTATTTT; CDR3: CASSRDGGILDTQYF
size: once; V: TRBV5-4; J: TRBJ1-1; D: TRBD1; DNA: TGTGCCAGCAGCTCAGGGGGCAGGGAGGCTGAAGCTTTCTTT; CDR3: CASSSGGREAEAFF
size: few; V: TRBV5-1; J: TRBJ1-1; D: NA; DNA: TGCGCCAGCAGCTTGGATTCAGGGTCTGAAGCTTTCTTT; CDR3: CASSLDSGSEAFF
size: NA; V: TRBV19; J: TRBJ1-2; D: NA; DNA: TGTGCCAGTAGTATGGCGGGAGTTGATGGCTACACCTTC; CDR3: CASSMAGVDGYTF
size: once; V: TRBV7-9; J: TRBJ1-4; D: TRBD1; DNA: TGTGCCAGCAGTCCAGGTGGGACAGGGAGGGAAAAACTGTTTTTT; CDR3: CASSPGGTGREKLFF
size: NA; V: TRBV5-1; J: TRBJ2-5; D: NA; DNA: TGCGCCAGCAGCTTGGGGGGGCCCCAAGAGACCCAGTACTTC; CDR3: CASSLGGPQETQYF
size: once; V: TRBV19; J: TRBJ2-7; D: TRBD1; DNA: TGTGCCAGTAGTGTTGACAGGGAACGAGTCGAGCAGTACTTC; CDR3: CASSVDRERVEQYF
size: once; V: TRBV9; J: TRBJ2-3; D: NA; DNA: TGTGCCAGCAGCGTAGGAGGACGAGCGGCAGATACGCAGTATTTT; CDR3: CASSVGGRAADTQYF
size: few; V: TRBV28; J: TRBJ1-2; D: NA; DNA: TGTGCCAGCAGTCGAACGGGGGTCGATGGCTACACCTTC; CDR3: CASSRTGVDGYTF
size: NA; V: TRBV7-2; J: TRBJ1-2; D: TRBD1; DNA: TGTGCCAGCAGCTCATACTCCAGGGGGAACTATGGCTACACCTTC; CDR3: CASSSYSRGNYGYTF
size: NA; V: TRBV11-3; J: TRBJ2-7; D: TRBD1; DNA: TGTGCCAGCAGCTTGGCGGCAGGGGGATCCTACGAGCAGTACTTC; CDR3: CASSLAAGGSYEQYF
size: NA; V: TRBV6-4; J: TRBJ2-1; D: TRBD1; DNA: TGTGCCAGCAGTCCAGGGGACAGTTACAATGAGCAGTTCTTC; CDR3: CASSPGDSYNEQFF